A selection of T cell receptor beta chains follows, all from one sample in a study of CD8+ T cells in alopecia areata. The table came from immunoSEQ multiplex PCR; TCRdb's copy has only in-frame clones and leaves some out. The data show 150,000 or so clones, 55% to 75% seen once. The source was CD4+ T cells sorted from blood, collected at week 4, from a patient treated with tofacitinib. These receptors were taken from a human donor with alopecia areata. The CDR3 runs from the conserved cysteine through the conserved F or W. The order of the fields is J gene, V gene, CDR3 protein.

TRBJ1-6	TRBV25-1	CASSEYRGKDSPLHF
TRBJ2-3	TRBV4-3	CASSQLGRGPQDTQYF
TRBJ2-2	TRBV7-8	CASSLAGATTGELFF
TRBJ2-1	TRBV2	CASSDTQLHNEQFF
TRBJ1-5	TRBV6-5	CASSTGGNQPQHF
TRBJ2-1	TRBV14	CASSQDSAPRPPVYNEQFF
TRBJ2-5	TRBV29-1	CSVEDDQETQYF
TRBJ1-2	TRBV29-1	CSVPGAYGYTF
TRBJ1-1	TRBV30	CAWSPGQVPFF
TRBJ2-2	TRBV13	CASSLSLAPGELFF
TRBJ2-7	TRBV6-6	CASSYGFGYEQYF
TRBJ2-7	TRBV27	CASSPTDRPSYEQYF
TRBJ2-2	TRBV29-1	CSAVGGWSTGELFF
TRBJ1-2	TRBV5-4	CASSGGRANYGYTF
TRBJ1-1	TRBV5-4	CASSPTSATEAFF
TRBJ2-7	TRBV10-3	CAISDLAGSYEQYF
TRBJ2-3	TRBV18	CASSPAGTSGDTQYF
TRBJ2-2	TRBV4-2	CASSRGTAIGNTGELFF
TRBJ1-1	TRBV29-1	CSVRTLHLNTEAFF
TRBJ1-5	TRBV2	CASSVGHNNQPQHF
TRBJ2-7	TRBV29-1	CSVVVLGGTAVSYEQYF
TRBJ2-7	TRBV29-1	CSANRARGSEQYF
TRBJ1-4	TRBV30	CAYRLGHDEKLFF
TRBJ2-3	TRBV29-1	CSWAQGGENTQYF
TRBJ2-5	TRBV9	CASSVRRGEQETQYF
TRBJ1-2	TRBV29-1	CSVGGRDLSYTF
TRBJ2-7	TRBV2	CASSQTGKSYEQYF
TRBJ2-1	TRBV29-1	CSVEEILTSREQFF
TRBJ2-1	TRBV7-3	CASSRTGGSSYNEQFF